This T cell receptor (beta chain) appears in the sequencing data of a study of CD8 T cells in ankylosing spondylitis. This clonotype showed up many times. The antigen is undetermined. TCRdb used MiXCR to reprocess the 5' RACE reads, holding one entry per CDR3 protein. This sample carries 150,000 to 200,000 distinct CDR3 sequences, over 15% of them seen once, and the ten largest clones take roughly 4.5%. Study-wide results and caveats: Both synovial fluid and blood in reactive arthritis had previously been reported to carry some motif variants. Within ankylosing spondylitis blood, a TCR beta motif made up of seven or eight highly homologous variants appeared to be characteristic.

Trimming took 5 bases from V and 3 from J, leaving 10 bases between them. Per the germline V gene, CDR1 is SGHTA and CDR2 is FQGNSA. The CDR3 sequence is 13 residues long. The chain uses TRBV7-2 and TRBJ2-5, with D tentatively TRBD2 (7 bases). The source material was blood, either unsorted or a sorted T cell fraction (not recorded which). This TCR came from a male donor between 10 and 30 years old with ankylosing spondylitis or in good health (not recorded which). CDR3 DNA sequence: TGTGCCAGCAGCAGGGGGGGGAAAGAGACCCAGTACTTC. This codes for CASSRGGKETQYF.